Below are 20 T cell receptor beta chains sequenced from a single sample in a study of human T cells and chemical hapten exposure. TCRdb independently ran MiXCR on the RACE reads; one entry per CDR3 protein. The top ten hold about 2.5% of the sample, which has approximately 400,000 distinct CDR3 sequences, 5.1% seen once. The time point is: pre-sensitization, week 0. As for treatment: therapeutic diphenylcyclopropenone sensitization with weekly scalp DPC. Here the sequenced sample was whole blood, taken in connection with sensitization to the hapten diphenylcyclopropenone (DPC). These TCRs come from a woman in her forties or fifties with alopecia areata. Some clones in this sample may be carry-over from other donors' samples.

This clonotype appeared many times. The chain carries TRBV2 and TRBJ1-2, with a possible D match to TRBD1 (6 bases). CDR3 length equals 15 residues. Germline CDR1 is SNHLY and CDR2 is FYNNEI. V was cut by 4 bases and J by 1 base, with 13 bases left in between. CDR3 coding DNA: TGTGCCAGCAGTGTACGACAGGCAGTTAACTATGGCTACACCTTC. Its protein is CASSVRQAVNYGYTF.

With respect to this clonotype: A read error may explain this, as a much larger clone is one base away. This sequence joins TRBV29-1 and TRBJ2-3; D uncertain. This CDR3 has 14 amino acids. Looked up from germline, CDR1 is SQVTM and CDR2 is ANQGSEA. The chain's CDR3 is CGVVGSTSTDTQYF. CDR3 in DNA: TGCGGCGTTGTCGGAAGTACTAGCACAGATACGCAGTATTTT.

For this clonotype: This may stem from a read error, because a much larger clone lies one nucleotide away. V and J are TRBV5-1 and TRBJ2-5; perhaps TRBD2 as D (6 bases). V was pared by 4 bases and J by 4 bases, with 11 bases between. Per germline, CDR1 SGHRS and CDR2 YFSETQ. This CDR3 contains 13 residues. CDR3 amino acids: CASSPEGLETQYF. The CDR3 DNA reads TGCGCCAGCAGCCCGGAGGGGCTAGAGACCCAGTACTTC.

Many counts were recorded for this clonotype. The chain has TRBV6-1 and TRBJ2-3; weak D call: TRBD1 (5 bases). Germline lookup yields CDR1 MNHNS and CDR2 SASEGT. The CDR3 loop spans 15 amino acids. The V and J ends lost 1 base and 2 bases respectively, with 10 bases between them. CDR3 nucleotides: TGTGCCAGCAGTGAAGGATCAGGGCCCACAGATACGCAGTATTTT. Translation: CASSEGSGPTDTQYF.

CDR3 protein: CATHRGGEQFF. The CDR3 DNA follows: TGTGCCACCCACCGGGGGGGTGAGCAGTTCTTC. The rearrangement uses TRBV27 and TRBJ2-1; the match to TRBD2 covers 8 bases. The CDR3 spans 11 residues. In germline, CDR1 is MNHEY, CDR2 SMNVEV (reference sequence). J gave up 9 bases and V 10 bases, and 5 bases lay outside the gene matches.

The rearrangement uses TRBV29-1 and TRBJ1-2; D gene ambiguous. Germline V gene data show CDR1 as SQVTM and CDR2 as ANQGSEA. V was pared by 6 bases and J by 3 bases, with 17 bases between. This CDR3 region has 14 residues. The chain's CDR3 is CSVEMTPPDYGYTF. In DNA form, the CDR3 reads TGCAGCGTCGAAATGACCCCTCCGGACTATGGCTACACCTTC.

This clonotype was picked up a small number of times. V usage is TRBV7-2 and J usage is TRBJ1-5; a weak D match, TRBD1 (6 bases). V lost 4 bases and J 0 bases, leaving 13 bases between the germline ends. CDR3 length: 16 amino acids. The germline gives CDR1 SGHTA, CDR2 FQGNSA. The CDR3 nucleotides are TGTGCCAGCAGCTCTTGGGGGGGCCTTAGCAATCAGCCCCAGCATTTT. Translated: CASSSWGGLSNQPQHF.

CDR3 nucleotide sequence: TGCGCCAGCAGCCCGACATGGGGTCAGCCCCAGCATTTT. Amino acid sequence: CASSPTWGQPQHF. This sequence joins TRBV4-1 and TRBJ1-5, with D hard to call. The V end lost 4 bases, the J end lost 6 bases, and 10 bases lay between the germline ends. Germline V gene sequence: CDR1 MGHRA, CDR2 YSYEKL. The CDR3 contains 13 residues.

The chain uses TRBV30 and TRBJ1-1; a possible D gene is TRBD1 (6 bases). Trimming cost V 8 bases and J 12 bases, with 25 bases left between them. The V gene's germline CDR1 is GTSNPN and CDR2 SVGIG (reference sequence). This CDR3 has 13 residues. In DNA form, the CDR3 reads TGTGCCCAACGAGTCGAAGGGACCCAGGGGTCTTTCTTT. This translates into CAQRVEGTQGSFF.

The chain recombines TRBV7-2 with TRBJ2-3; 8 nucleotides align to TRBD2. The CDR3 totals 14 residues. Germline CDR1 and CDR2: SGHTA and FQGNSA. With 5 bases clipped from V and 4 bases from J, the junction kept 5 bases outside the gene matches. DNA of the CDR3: TGTGCCAGCAGCCCTCAGACTAGCGCAGATACGCAGTATTTT. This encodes CASSPQTSADTQYF. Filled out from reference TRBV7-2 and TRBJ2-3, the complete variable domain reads GAGVSQSPSNKVTEKGKDVELRCDPISGHTALYWYRQSLGQGLEFLIYFQGNSAPDKSGLPSDRFSAERTGGSVSTLTIQRTQQEDSAVYLCASSPQTSADTQYFGPGTRLTVL.

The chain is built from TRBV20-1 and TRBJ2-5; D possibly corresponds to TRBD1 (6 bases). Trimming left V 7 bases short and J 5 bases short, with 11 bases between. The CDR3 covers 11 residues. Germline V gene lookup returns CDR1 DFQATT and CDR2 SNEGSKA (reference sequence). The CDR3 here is CSVTGFETQYF. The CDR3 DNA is TGCAGTGTTACAGGGTTTGAGACCCAGTACTTC.

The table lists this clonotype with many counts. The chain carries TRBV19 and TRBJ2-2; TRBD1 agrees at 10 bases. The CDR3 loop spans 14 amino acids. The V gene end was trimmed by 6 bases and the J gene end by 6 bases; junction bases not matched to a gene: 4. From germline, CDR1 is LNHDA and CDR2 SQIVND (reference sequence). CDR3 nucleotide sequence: TGTGCCAGTAGAGGGACAGGGGTGGCCGGGGAGCTGTTTTTT. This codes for CASRGTGVAGELFF. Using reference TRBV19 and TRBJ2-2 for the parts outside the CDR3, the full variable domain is DGGITQSPKYLFRKEGQNVTLSCEQNLNHDAMYWYRQDPGQGLRLIYYSQIVNDFQKGDIAEGYSVSREKKESFPLTVTSAQKNPTAFYLCASRGTGVAGELFFGEGSRLTVL.

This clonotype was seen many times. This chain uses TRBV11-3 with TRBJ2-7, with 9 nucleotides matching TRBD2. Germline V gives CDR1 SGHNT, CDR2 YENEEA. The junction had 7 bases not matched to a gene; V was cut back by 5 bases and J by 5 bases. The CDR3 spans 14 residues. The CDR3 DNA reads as TGTGCCAGCAGCATTAGCGGGAGTGGCAACGAGCAGTACTTC. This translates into CASSISGSGNEQYF.

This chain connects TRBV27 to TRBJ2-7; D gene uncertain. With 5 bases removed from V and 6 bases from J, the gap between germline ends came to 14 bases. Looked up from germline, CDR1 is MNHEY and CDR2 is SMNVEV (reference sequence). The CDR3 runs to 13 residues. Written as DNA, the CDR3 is TGTGCCAGCAGTGTAGCAGTCCGGAGCGAGCAGTACTTC. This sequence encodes CASSVAVRSEQYF.

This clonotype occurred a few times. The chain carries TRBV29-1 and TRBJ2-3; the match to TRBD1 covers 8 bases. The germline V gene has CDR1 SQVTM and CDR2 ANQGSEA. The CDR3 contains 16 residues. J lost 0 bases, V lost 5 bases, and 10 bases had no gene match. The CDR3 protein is CSVFGIRDRSTDTQYF. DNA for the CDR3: TGCAGCGTTTTTGGAATCCGGGACAGGAGCACAGATACGCAGTATTTT.

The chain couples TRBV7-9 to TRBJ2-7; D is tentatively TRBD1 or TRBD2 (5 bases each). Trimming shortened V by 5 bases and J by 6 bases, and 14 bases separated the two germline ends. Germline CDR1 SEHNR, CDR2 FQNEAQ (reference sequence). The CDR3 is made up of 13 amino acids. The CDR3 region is CASSGGSRGEQYF. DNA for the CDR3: TGTGCCAGCAGCGGGGGTTCCCGCGGCGAGCAGTACTTC.

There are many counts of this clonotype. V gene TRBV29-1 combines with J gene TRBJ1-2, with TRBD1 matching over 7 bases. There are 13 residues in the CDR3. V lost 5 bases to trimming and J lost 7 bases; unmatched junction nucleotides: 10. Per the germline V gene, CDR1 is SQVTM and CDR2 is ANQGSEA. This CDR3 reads CSVRIGGLPGYTF. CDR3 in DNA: TGCAGCGTTCGGATAGGGGGCCTTCCTGGCTACACCTTC.

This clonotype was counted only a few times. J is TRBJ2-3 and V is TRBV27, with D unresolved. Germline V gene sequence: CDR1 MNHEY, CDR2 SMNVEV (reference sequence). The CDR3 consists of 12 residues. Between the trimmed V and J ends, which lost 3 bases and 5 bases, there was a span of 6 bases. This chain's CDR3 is CASSFIGDTQYF. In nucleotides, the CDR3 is TGTGCCAGCAGTTTCATAGGAGATACGCAGTATTTT.

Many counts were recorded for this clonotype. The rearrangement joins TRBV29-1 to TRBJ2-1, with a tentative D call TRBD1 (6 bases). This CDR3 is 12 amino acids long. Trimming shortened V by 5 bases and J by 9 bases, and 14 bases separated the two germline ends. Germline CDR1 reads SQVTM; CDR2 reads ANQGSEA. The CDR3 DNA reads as TGCAGCGTTACCGCAGGGGAAGGTGAGCAGTTCTTC. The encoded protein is CSVTAGEGEQFF.

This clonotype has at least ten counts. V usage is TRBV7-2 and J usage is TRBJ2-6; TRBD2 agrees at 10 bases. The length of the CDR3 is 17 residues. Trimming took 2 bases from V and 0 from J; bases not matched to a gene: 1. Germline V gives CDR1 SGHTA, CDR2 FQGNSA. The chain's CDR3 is CASSLSGGASGANVLTF. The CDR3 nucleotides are TGTGCCAGCAGCTTAAGCGGGGGGGCCTCTGGGGCCAACGTCCTGACTTTC.